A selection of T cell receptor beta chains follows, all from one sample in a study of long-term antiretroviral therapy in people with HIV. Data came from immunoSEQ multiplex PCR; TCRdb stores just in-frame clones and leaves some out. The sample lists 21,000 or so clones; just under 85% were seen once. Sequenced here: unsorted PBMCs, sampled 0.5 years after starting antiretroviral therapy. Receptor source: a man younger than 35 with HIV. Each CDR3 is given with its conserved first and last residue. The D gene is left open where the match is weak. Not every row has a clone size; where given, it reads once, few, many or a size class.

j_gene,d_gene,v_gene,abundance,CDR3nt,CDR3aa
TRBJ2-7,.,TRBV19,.,TGTGCCAGTAGTACCCGACAGGAAGACTACGAGCAGTACTTC,CASSTRQEDYEQYF
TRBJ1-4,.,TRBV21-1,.,TGTGCCAGCAGCAGGACAGGGGTCGAATGGATTGAAAAACTGTTTTTT,CASSRTGVEWIEKLFF
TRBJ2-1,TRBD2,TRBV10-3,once,TGTGCCATTCAATATAGCGGGAGTGAGAATGAGCAGTTCTTC,CAIQYSGSENEQFF
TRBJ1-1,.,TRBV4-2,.,TGTGCCAGCAGCCAAGATGTGGGTAGGCTCAGGGGTACTGAAGCTTTCTTT,CASSQDVGRLRGTEAFF
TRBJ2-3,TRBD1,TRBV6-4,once,TGTGCCAGCAGTGACGGACAGGGGGCAGATACGCAGTATTTT,CASSDGQGADTQYF
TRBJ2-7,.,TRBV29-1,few,TGCAGCGTTGAAACTGGGACATCCTACGAGCAGTACTTC,CSVETGTSYEQYF
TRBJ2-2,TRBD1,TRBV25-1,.,TGTGCCAGCAGTGATCGACAGGGGGCTTACGACACCGGGGAGCTGTTTTTT,CASSDRQGAYDTGELFF
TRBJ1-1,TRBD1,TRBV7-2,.,TGTGCCAGCAGCTCCGAATTCGGACAGGGAACTGAAGCTTTCTTT,CASSSEFGQGTEAFF
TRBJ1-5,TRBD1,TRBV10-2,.,TGCGCCAGCAGCCAACTCGGGACAGAAAATCAGCCCCAGCATTTT,CASSQLGTENQPQHF
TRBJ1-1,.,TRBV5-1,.,TGCGCCAGCAGACCTTACCCGGACAGAAACACTGAAGCTTTCTTT,CASRPYPDRNTEAFF
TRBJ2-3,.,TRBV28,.,TGTGCCAGCAGTTTTAGGGCAGGCTCCGTAGATACGCAGTATTTT,CASSFRAGSVDTQYF
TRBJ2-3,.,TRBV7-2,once,TGTGCCAGCAGCCCTATAGGGGCTGGCACAGATACGCAGTATTTT,CASSPIGAGTDTQYF
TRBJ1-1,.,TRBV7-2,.,TGTGCCAGCAGCCCCCAGCAATCGGTAGCTTTCTTT,CASSPQQSVAFF
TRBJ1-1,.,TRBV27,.,TGTGCCAGCAGTTACGGGGGGCAGAACACTGAAGCTTTCTTT,CASSYGGQNTEAFF
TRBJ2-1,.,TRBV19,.,TGTGCCAGTAGTATAGAAGGTCTTTCCACAAGCTCCTACAATGAGCAGTTCTTC,CASSIEGLSTSSYNEQFF
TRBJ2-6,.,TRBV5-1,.,TGCGCCAGCAGACGCGAGACAGGGGCCAACGTCCTGACTTTC,CASRRETGANVLTF
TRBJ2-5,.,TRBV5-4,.,TGTGCCAGCAGCCCCCAGAGGAGCGCGGAGACCCAGTACTTC,CASSPQRSAETQYF